These T cell receptor beta chains were read from a single sample in a study of cytomegalovirus exposure and HLA in healthy donors. Using immunoSEQ multiplex PCR, the repertoire was profiled, and TCRdb retains in-frame clones only, with some absent. The sample records some 84,000 clones, 78% being singletons. Input material: PBMCs. These TCRs come from a male donor in good health and CMV-seropositive. Each CDR3 is given with its conserved first and last residue. The D gene is left open where the match is weak. Clone size is given for some rows only: seen once, a few or many times, or a class if the clone is expanded.

J gene: TRBJ2-1
V gene: TRBV5-1
clone size: .
CDR3 length: 16
D gene: TRBD2
CDR3 DNA: TGCGCCAGCAGCTTTCCTAGCGGGAGCTCCTACAATGAGCAGTTCTTC
CDR3 protein: CASSFPSGSSYNEQFF

J gene: TRBJ2-3
V gene: TRBV5-4
clone size: .
CDR3 length: 16
D gene: TRBD1
CDR3 DNA: TGTGCCAGCAGCGCACGCTATGGACAGGGATTGGATACGCAGTATTTT
CDR3 protein: CASSARYGQGLDTQYF

J gene: TRBJ2-3
V gene: TRBV15
clone size: once
CDR3 length: 16
D gene: TRBD2
CDR3 DNA: TGTGCCACCAGCAAAGAAGCGGGAGATGGCACAGATACGCAGTATTTT
CDR3 protein: CATSKEAGDGTDTQYF

J gene: TRBJ2-7
V gene: TRBV5-5
clone size: .
CDR3 length: 14
D gene: .
CDR3 DNA: TGTGCCAGCAGTCGGGAGGGGGCCTCCTACGAGCAGTACTTC
CDR3 protein: CASSREGASYEQYF

J gene: TRBJ2-2
V gene: TRBV10-1
clone size: .
CDR3 length: 16
D gene: TRBD2
CDR3 DNA: TGCGCCAGCAGCGCCCAACTAGCGGGAGTAACCGGGGAGCTGTTTTTT
CDR3 protein: CASSAQLAGVTGELFF

J gene: TRBJ2-4
V gene: TRBV2
clone size: .
CDR3 length: 17
D gene: TRBD2
CDR3 DNA: TGTGCCAGCAGTGAAAAGGTGGCGGGAGGATCCAAAAACATTCAGTACTTC
CDR3 protein: CASSEKVAGGSKNIQYF

J gene: TRBJ2-5
V gene: TRBV7-8
clone size: once
CDR3 length: 11
D gene: .
CDR3 DNA: TGTGCCAGCAGAAATTCGCTGGAGCAGTACTTC
CDR3 protein: CASRNSLEQYF

J gene: TRBJ1-2
V gene: TRBV27
clone size: .
CDR3 length: 13
D gene: .
CDR3 DNA: TGTGCCAGCAGTTTGGCAGGGAACTATGGCTACACCTTC
CDR3 protein: CASSLAGNYGYTF

J gene: TRBJ1-5
V gene: TRBV28
clone size: .
CDR3 length: 15
D gene: TRBD1
CDR3 DNA: TGTGCCAGCGGGACAGGCGAGGGGAGCAATCAGCCCCAGCATTTT
CDR3 protein: CASGTGEGSNQPQHF

J gene: TRBJ1-1
V gene: TRBV5-1
clone size: medium-sized
CDR3 length: 13
D gene: .
CDR3 DNA: TGCGCCAGCAGCTTGGACAGAAACACTGAAGCTTTCTTT
CDR3 protein: CASSLDRNTEAFF

J gene: TRBJ2-5
V gene: TRBV5-1
clone size: .
CDR3 length: 14
D gene: .
CDR3 DNA: TGCGCCAGCAGCCCCACTAGTAGGAGGGAGACCCAGTACTTC
CDR3 protein: CASSPTSRRETQYF

J gene: TRBJ2-3
V gene: TRBV14
clone size: .
CDR3 length: 16
D gene: TRBD2
CDR3 DNA: TGTGCCAGCAGCCAAGCCAAGACTAGCGGCCCAGATACGCAGTATTTT
CDR3 protein: CASSQAKTSGPDTQYF

J gene: TRBJ2-5
V gene: TRBV9
clone size: once
CDR3 length: 14
D gene: TRBD2
CDR3 DNA: TGTGCCAGCAGCTTTGGACTAGCTCGAGAGACCCAGTACTTC
CDR3 protein: CASSFGLARETQYF

J gene: TRBJ2-2
V gene: TRBV6-6
clone size: .
CDR3 length: 16
D gene: .
CDR3 DNA: TGTGCCAGCAGTTATCAACCCCCACACAACACCGGGGAGCTGTTTTTT
CDR3 protein: CASSYQPPHNTGELFF

J gene: TRBJ2-1
V gene: TRBV4-3
clone size: .
CDR3 length: 15
D gene: TRBD2
CDR3 DNA: TGCGCCAGCAGCCAAGGGACTAGCGGGAGCAATGAGCAGTTCTTC
CDR3 protein: CASSQGTSGSNEQFF

J gene: TRBJ2-7
V gene: TRBV7-9
clone size: .
CDR3 length: 11
D gene: .
CDR3 DNA: TGTGCCAGCAGCCACGGGGGTGAGCAGTACTTC
CDR3 protein: CASSHGGEQYF

J gene: TRBJ1-1
V gene: TRBV30
clone size: few
CDR3 length: 13
D gene: .
CDR3 DNA: TGTGCCTGGTTCCAGGGGATGAACACTGAAGCTTTCTTT
CDR3 protein: CAWFQGMNTEAFF

J gene: TRBJ2-5
V gene: TRBV5-1
clone size: few
CDR3 length: 12
D gene: TRBD1
CDR3 DNA: TGCGCCAGCAGCTTGTCACAGGGGGCCCAGTACTTC
CDR3 protein: CASSLSQGAQYF

J gene: TRBJ2-3
V gene: TRBV5-1
clone size: .
CDR3 length: 13
D gene: .
CDR3 DNA: TGCGCCAGCAGCTTGGCCACGGCAGATACGCAGTATTTT
CDR3 protein: CASSLATADTQYF

J gene: TRBJ2-5
V gene: TRBV5-1
clone size: .
CDR3 length: 14
D gene: TRBD1
CDR3 DNA: TGCGCCAGCAGCCCGGGACAGCCTAAAGAGACCCAGTACTTC
CDR3 protein: CASSPGQPKETQYF

J gene: TRBJ1-1
V gene: TRBV5-1
clone size: .
CDR3 length: 15
D gene: TRBD1
CDR3 DNA: TGCGCCAGCAGCTTGGCACAGGGGACTTGGACTGAAGCTTTCTTT
CDR3 protein: CASSLAQGTWTEAFF

J gene: TRBJ2-7
V gene: TRBV15
clone size: few
CDR3 length: 12
D gene: .
CDR3 DNA: TGTGCCACCAGCAGAGATAACGGTCAGCAGTACTTC
CDR3 protein: CATSRDNGQQYF

J gene: TRBJ1-6
V gene: TRBV27
clone size: .
CDR3 length: 17
D gene: .
CDR3 DNA: TGTGCCAGCAGTTTATCGGGGCAGCTCTCCTATAATTCACCCCTCCACTTT
CDR3 protein: CASSLSGQLSYNSPLHF

J gene: TRBJ2-5
V gene: TRBV7-8
clone size: .
CDR3 length: 16
D gene: .
CDR3 DNA: TGTGCCAGCAGCTTATTGGACAGCGCGTACCAAGAGACCCAGTACTTC
CDR3 protein: CASSLLDSAYQETQYF

J gene: TRBJ2-7
V gene: TRBV5-4
clone size: .
CDR3 length: 14
D gene: .
CDR3 DNA: TGTGCCAGCAGCTTGGGCGGTTATGGGTACGAGCAGTACTTC
CDR3 protein: CASSLGGYGYEQYF

J gene: TRBJ1-1
V gene: TRBV4-1
clone size: .
CDR3 length: 13
D gene: .
CDR3 DNA: TGCGCCAGCAGCCAAGCATTTGGCGGGGAAGCTTTCTTT
CDR3 protein: CASSQAFGGEAFF

J gene: TRBJ2-3
V gene: TRBV5-1
clone size: .
CDR3 length: 19
D gene: TRBD2
CDR3 DNA: TGCGCCAGCAGCTTGGCGTCCCCGACTAGCGGGAGAGGTACCGATACGCAGTATTTT
CDR3 protein: CASSLASPTSGRGTDTQYF

J gene: TRBJ2-7
V gene: TRBV7-9
clone size: .
CDR3 length: 16
D gene: TRBD2
CDR3 DNA: TGTGCCAGCAGCCCCCGGGGGGGAAGCACCGCCTACGAGCAGTACTTC
CDR3 protein: CASSPRGGSTAYEQYF

J gene: TRBJ2-7
V gene: TRBV10-3
clone size: .
CDR3 length: 19
D gene: .
CDR3 DNA: TGTGCCATCAGTGACACTCATAACCGCCGACGGACCGGGGTGGGAGAGCAGTACTTC
CDR3 protein: CAISDTHNRRRTGVGEQYF

J gene: TRBJ1-2
V gene: TRBV7-3
clone size: .
CDR3 length: 17
D gene: .
CDR3 DNA: TGTGCCAGCAGCCCCTATCCTGGTACCGGGAGAGAGAGGGGCTACACCTTC
CDR3 protein: CASSPYPGTGRERGYTF

J gene: TRBJ2-7
V gene: TRBV4-1
clone size: .
CDR3 length: 14
D gene: TRBD2
CDR3 DNA: TGCGCCAGCAGCCAAGGGGACTACGGCTACGAGCAGTACTTC
CDR3 protein: CASSQGDYGYEQYF

J gene: TRBJ2-3
V gene: TRBV9
clone size: .
CDR3 length: 13
D gene: .
CDR3 DNA: TGTGCCAGCAGCGTAGCTCCGGGGGATACGCAGTATTTT
CDR3 protein: CASSVAPGDTQYF

J gene: TRBJ1-2
V gene: TRBV2
clone size: .
CDR3 length: 12
D gene: .
CDR3 DNA: TGTGCCAGCAGTCAGGGCCCCTATGGCTACACCTTC
CDR3 protein: CASSQGPYGYTF